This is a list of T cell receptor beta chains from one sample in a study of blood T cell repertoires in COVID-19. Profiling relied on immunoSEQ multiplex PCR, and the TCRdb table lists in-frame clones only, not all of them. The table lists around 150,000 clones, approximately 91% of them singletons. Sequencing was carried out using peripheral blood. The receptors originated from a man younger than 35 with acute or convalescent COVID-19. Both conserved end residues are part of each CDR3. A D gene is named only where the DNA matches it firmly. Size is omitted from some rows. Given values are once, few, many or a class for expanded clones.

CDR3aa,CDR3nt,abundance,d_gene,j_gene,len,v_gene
CAISAGINYGYTF,TGTGCCATCAGTGCAGGGATAAACTATGGCTACACCTTC,-,-,TRBJ1-2,13,TRBV10-3
CASVDRVGEKLFF,TGTGCCAGCGTCGACAGGGTCGGCGAAAAACTGTTTTTT,-,TRBD1,TRBJ1-4,13,TRBV12-3/TRBV12-4
CVSARGATNEKLFF,TGTGTCTCGGCCCGGGGAGCAACTAATGAAAAACTGTTTTTT,-,-,TRBJ1-4,14,TRBV5-6
CASSLIGEPGGPDSNQPQHF,TGTGCCAGCAGCTTAATAGGCGAACCGGGAGGGCCCGATAGCAATCAGCCCCAGCATTTT,-,-,TRBJ1-5,20,TRBV7-8
CASSLGLAGGDEQFF,TGTGCCAGCAGCTTGGGGCTAGCGGGAGGCGATGAGCAGTTCTTC,-,TRBD2,TRBJ2-1,15,TRBV5-6
CASSQYSGGRQETQYF,TGTGCCAGCAGTCAATATAGCGGGGGGAGGCAAGAGACCCAGTACTTC,-,TRBD2,TRBJ2-5,16,TRBV27
CASSFLAGAYEQYF,TGTGCCAGCAGCTTTCTGGCAGGGGCCTACGAGCAGTACTTC,-,-,TRBJ2-7,14,TRBV5-5
CASSGQGAFNYGYTF,TGCGCCAGCAGCGGACAGGGGGCCTTTAACTATGGCTACACCTTC,few,TRBD1,TRBJ1-2,15,TRBV4-1
CASSDDPGSYQPQHF,TGTGCCAGCAGTGATGACCCCGGGAGCTATCAGCCCCAGCATTTT,-,-,TRBJ1-5,15,TRBV6-1
CASSASATTVTYGYTF,TGTGCCAGCAGCGCCTCGGCAACAACAGTCACCTATGGCTACACCTTC,-,-,TRBJ1-2,16,TRBV9
CASSDPDRGAYNEQFF,TGTGCCAGCAGTGACCCAGACAGGGGGGCCTACAATGAGCAGTTCTTC,-,TRBD1,TRBJ2-1,16,TRBV25-1
CASSPLEQYF,TGTGCCAGCAGCCCCTTAGAGCAGTACTTC,-,-,TRBJ2-7,10,TRBV5-8
CASSFNREGSTEAFF,TGTGCCAGCAGTTTTAACAGGGAGGGTAGCACTGAAGCTTTCTTT,once,-,TRBJ1-1,15,TRBV6-5
CASSLVGAGDYRDNEQFF,TGTGCCAGCAGCTTAGTAGGCGCAGGGGATTATAGGGACAATGAGCAGTTCTTC,-,-,TRBJ2-1,18,TRBV7-6
CASSSAATGGTSPLHF,TGTGCCAGCAGCTCGGCTGCCACAGGGGGCACTTCACCCCTCCACTTT,-,TRBD1,TRBJ1-6,16,TRBV5-4
CASSSTGDLQETQYF,TGCGCCAGCAGCTCAACAGGGGACCTCCAAGAGACCCAGTACTTC,few,TRBD1,TRBJ2-5,15,TRBV5-1
CASERGASNEKLFF,TGTGCCAGCGAACGGGGGGCCTCTAATGAAAAACTGTTTTTT,-,-,TRBJ1-4,14,TRBV6-5
CSVEGTVWETQYF,TGCAGCGTTGAAGGAACGGTGTGGGAGACCCAGTACTTC,-,-,TRBJ2-5,13,TRBV29-1
CASSILGGDREGNGYTF,TGTGCCAGTAGTATCTTGGGTGGGGACAGGGAAGGTAATGGCTACACCTTC,-,TRBD1,TRBJ1-2,17,TRBV19
CASSQFGLAGGETQYF,TGCGCCAGCAGCCAATTCGGACTAGCGGGGGGAGAGACCCAGTACTTC,-,TRBD2,TRBJ2-5,16,TRBV4-1
CASSWGQNTEAFF,TGTGCCAGCAGCTGGGGGCAGAACACTGAAGCTTTCTTT,-,-,TRBJ1-1,13,TRBV5-5
CASSDSQGATDTQYF,TGTGCCAGCAGTGACTCACAGGGGGCGACAGATACGCAGTATTTT,-,TRBD1,TRBJ2-3,15,TRBV6-4
CASTLRGLNTEAFF,TGTGCCAGCACCCTCAGGGGCTTGAACACTGAAGCTTTCTTT,-,-,TRBJ1-1,14,TRBV19
CASSQDNPVSYNSPLHF,TGCGCCAGCAGCCAAGATAATCCCGTGTCCTATAATTCACCCCTCCACTTT,-,-,TRBJ1-6,17,TRBV4-1
CAWSDRNFGYTF,TGTGCCTGGAGTGACAGGAACTTTGGCTACACCTTC,-,-,TRBJ1-2,12,TRBV30
CASSSPWAGAPQETQYF,TGTGCCAGCAGCTCCCCCTGGGCGGGAGCCCCCCAAGAGACCCAGTACTTC,-,TRBD2,TRBJ2-5,17,TRBV11-2
CAWKVSQLAGDVGELFF,TGTGCCTGGAAGGTGTCCCAATTAGCGGGGGATGTCGGGGAGCTGTTTTTT,-,TRBD2,TRBJ2-2,17,TRBV30
CASSVGLGQTGEKLFF,TGTGCCAGCAGCGTGGGACTGGGACAGACGGGCGAAAAACTGTTTTTT,few,TRBD1,TRBJ1-4,16,TRBV9
CASSSGTGDTGELFF,TGTGCCAGCAGCTCCGGGACAGGGGACACCGGGGAGCTGTTTTTT,-,TRBD1,TRBJ2-2,15,TRBV11-3
CASSQTGTSGNKADTQYF,TGCGCCAGCAGCCAAACCGGGACTAGCGGGAACAAAGCAGATACGCAGTATTTT,-,TRBD2,TRBJ2-3,18,TRBV4-1
CSVEVGGIVYEQYF,TGCAGCGTTGAAGTGGGAGGGATAGTCTACGAGCAGTACTTC,-,TRBD2,TRBJ2-7,14,TRBV29-1
CASSFGILGSEQYF,TGTGCCAGCAGCTTCGGAATTCTCGGGTCTGAGCAGTACTTC,-,-,TRBJ2-7,14,TRBV7-9
CASSPTGGNQPQHF,TGCGCCAGCAGCCCAACAGGGGGCAATCAGCCCCAGCATTTT,-,TRBD1,TRBJ1-5,14,TRBV5-1
CASSQDGVSYNEQFF,TGTGCCAGCAGCCAAGACGGTGTTTCCTACAATGAGCAGTTCTTC,-,-,TRBJ2-1,15,TRBV3-1/TRBV3-2
CASSFTSGGGNEQFF,TGTGCCAGCAGTTTCACTAGCGGGGGGGGTAACGAGCAGTTCTTC,-,TRBD2,TRBJ2-1,15,TRBV6-5
CASSERQGATTEAFF,TGTGCCAGCAGTGAACGTCAGGGGGCGACCACTGAAGCTTTCTTT,-,TRBD1,TRBJ1-1,15,TRBV2
CASSPVGGASQETQYF,TGTGCCAGCAGCCCAGTCGGCGGAGCGAGTCAAGAGACCCAGTACTTC,few,-,TRBJ2-5,16,TRBV7-9
CASSPTPRQGYNEQFF,TGTGCCAGCAGCCCCACCCCTCGACAAGGTTACAATGAGCAGTTCTTC,-,-,TRBJ2-1,16,TRBV11-3
CASSPHGGTFSYEQYF,TGTGCCAGCAGCCCCCACGGGGGAACCTTCTCCTACGAGCAGTACTTC,-,-,TRBJ2-7,16,TRBV9
CASSRDRGGLNEQFF,TGTGCCAGCAGTCGGGACAGGGGGGGCTTGAATGAGCAGTTCTTC,-,TRBD1,TRBJ2-1,15,TRBV4-2
CASSFNSGNTIYF,TGTGCCAGCAGTTTTAACTCTGGAAACACCATATATTTT,once,-,TRBJ1-3,13,TRBV12-3/TRBV12-4
CASARGRGNTEAFF,TGTGCCAGCGCTCGTGGGCGTGGGAACACTGAAGCTTTCTTT,-,-,TRBJ1-1,14,TRBV11-2
CASTWDRGFNQPQHF,TGTGCCAGCACTTGGGACAGAGGGTTCAATCAGCCCCAGCATTTT,-,TRBD1,TRBJ1-5,15,TRBV6-5
CSATEPGLALEQFF,TGCAGTGCTACTGAGCCGGGACTAGCGCTTGAGCAGTTCTTC,-,TRBD2,TRBJ2-1,14,TRBV20-1